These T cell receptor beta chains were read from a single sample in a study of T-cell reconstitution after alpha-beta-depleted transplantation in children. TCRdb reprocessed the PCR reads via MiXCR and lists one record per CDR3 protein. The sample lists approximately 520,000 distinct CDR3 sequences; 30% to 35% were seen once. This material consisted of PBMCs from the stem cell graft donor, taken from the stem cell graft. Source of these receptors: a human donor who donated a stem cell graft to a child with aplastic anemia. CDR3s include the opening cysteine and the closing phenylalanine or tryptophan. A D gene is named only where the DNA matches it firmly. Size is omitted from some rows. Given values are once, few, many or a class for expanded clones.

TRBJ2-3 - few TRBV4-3 TGCGCCAGCAGCCAAGATGGGGGGCCCTACACAGATACGCAGTATTTT CASSQDGGPYTDTQYF
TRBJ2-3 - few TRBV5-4 TGTGCCAGCAGCTCAAAAAGACAACAGGGTTTGGCAGATACGCAGTATTTT CASSSKRQQGLADTQYF
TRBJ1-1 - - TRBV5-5 TGTGCCAGCAGCGCCGGTTCAGAGGACACTGAAGCTTTCTTT CASSAGSEDTEAFF
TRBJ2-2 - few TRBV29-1 TGCAGCGTTGAAGATCGGAGGGCAGAACCCGCGAACACCGGGGAGCTGTTTTTT CSVEDRRAEPANTGELFF
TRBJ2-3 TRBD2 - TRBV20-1 TGCAGTGCTGGCCCCTCGTTTGCGGCCTTAGCGGGAGTCGCAGATACGCAGTATTTT CSAGPSFAALAGVADTQYF
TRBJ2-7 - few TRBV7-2 TGTGCCAGCGGGGGATCCTACGAGCAGTACTTC CASGGSYEQYF
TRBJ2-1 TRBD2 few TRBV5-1 TGCGCCAGCAGCTTGGGGAGTGGAGCGGGATCGGACAATGAGCAGTTCTTC CASSLGSGAGSDNEQFF
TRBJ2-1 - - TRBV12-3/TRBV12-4 TGTGCCAGCAGGGACCTTGGGGCTCCTCAGTTCTTC CASRDLGAPQFF
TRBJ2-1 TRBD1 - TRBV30 TGTGCCTGGTACGGACAGGGATTTAATGAGCAGTTCTTC CAWYGQGFNEQFF
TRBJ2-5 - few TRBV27 TGTGCCAGCAGTCCTCTACTAGACTGGCGAAAAAAGACCCAGTACTTC CASSPLLDWRKKTQYF
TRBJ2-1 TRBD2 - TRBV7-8 TGTGCCAGCAGCCCAAGAAGGGGGACTAGCGGGTTCAATGAGCAGTTCTTC CASSPRRGTSGFNEQFF
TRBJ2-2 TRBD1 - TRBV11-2 TGTGCCAGCAGTAGTACCGGGACAGGGAACACCGGGGAGCTGTTTTTT CASSSTGTGNTGELFF
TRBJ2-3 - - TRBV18 TGTGCCAGCTCACCACATAAGGGAGATACGCAGTATTTT CASSPHKGDTQYF
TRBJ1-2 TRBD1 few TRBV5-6 TGTGCCAGCAGCCCTCCTTTGGGGGGTCCACAGGGGTCTTATGGCTACACCTTC CASSPPLGGPQGSYGYTF
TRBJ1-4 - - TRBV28 TGTGCCAGCACCCAAGCGGGTACCCCAAATGAAAAACTGTTTTTT CASTQAGTPNEKLFF
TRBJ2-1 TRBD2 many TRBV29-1 TGCAGCGTTGAAGAGCGGGACGGGGGGTGGTACAATGAGCAGTTCTTC CSVEERDGGWYNEQFF